Listed below are T cell receptor beta chains from one sample, sequenced in a study of shared clonotypes between healthy human individuals. Repertoires were generated with immunoSEQ multiplex PCR, while TCRdb's copy carries only in-frame clones and drops some. Of about 1.1 million clones in the sample, around 77% were seen once. The sequenced sample consisted of memory CD4+ T cells from PBMCs. The receptors here all came from a man aged 18 to 29 in good health. Some clones in this sample may be carry-over from other donors' samples. Both conserved end residues are part of each CDR3. Fields, in order: J gene, D gene, V gene, clone size, CDR3 protein, CDR3 DNA. The D gene is left open where the match is weak. A row's size may be missing; if present it is once, few, many or a size class.

j_gene: TRBJ2-3; d_gene: NA; v_gene: TRBV9; abundance: once; CDR3aa: CASSVAIPDTQYF; CDR3nt: TGTGCCAGCAGCGTAGCGATTCCAGATACGCAGTATTTT
j_gene: TRBJ2-3; d_gene: TRBD1; v_gene: TRBV5-1; abundance: few; CDR3aa: CASGTGGTDTQYF; CDR3nt: TGCGCCAGCGGGACAGGGGGCACAGATACGCAGTATTTT
j_gene: TRBJ2-1; d_gene: TRBD2; v_gene: TRBV7-9; abundance: few; CDR3aa: CASSRTSGPYNEQFF; CDR3nt: TGTGCCAGCAGCAGAACTAGCGGGCCCTACAATGAGCAGTTCTTC
j_gene: TRBJ2-1; d_gene: TRBD1; v_gene: TRBV5-6; abundance: NA; CDR3aa: CASSFEGQGLGEQFF; CDR3nt: TGTGCCAGCAGCTTCGAGGGACAGGGGCTCGGGGAGCAGTTCTTC
j_gene: TRBJ1-5; d_gene: NA; v_gene: TRBV4-1; abundance: many; CDR3aa: CASSPPGGLQPQHF; CDR3nt: TGCGCCAGCAGCCCCCCGGGGGGGCTTCAGCCCCAGCATTTT
j_gene: TRBJ1-5; d_gene: NA; v_gene: TRBV6-1; abundance: NA; CDR3aa: CASSEQGNQPQHF; CDR3nt: TGTGCCAGCAGTGAACAGGGTAATCAGCCCCAGCATTTT
j_gene: TRBJ2-7; d_gene: TRBD1; v_gene: TRBV7-2; abundance: NA; CDR3aa: CASQGDPGEQYF; CDR3nt: TGTGCCAGCCAGGGGGACCCTGGAGAGCAGTACTTC
j_gene: TRBJ2-2; d_gene: TRBD1; v_gene: TRBV5-6; abundance: few; CDR3aa: CASSVGTAEELFF; CDR3nt: TGTGCCAGCAGCGTGGGGACAGCCGAGGAGCTGTTTTTT
j_gene: TRBJ2-3; d_gene: TRBD2; v_gene: TRBV4-2; abundance: once; CDR3aa: CASSPQLAGARYF; CDR3nt: TGTGCCAGCAGCCCCCAACTAGCGGGAGCTCGGTATTTT
j_gene: TRBJ2-2; d_gene: NA; v_gene: TRBV10-3; abundance: NA; CDR3aa: CAISESSPGTGELFF; CDR3nt: TGTGCCATCAGTGAGTCAAGCCCTGGAACCGGGGAGCTGTTTTTT
j_gene: TRBJ2-4; d_gene: NA; v_gene: TRBV9; abundance: NA; CDR3aa: CASSSGLAKNIQYF; CDR3nt: TGTGCCAGCAGCTCCGGACTAGCCAAAAACATTCAGTACTTC
j_gene: TRBJ2-2; d_gene: TRBD1; v_gene: TRBV6-7; abundance: NA; CDR3aa: CASSYRRDRGRTGELFF; CDR3nt: TGTGCCAGCAGTTACCGAAGGGACAGGGGGCGGACCGGGGAGCTGTTTTTT
j_gene: TRBJ2-5; d_gene: NA; v_gene: TRBV10-3; abundance: NA; CDR3aa: CAINRDRGETQYF; CDR3nt: TGTGCCATCAACAGGGATCGGGGGGAGACCCAGTACTTC
j_gene: TRBJ1-1; d_gene: NA; v_gene: TRBV5-6; abundance: NA; CDR3aa: CASSLSQSNTEAFF; CDR3nt: TGTGCCAGCAGCTTATCACAGTCGAACACTGAAGCTTTCTTT
j_gene: TRBJ1-1; d_gene: NA; v_gene: TRBV10-2; abundance: NA; CDR3aa: CASSETGMNTEAFF; CDR3nt: TGCGCCAGCAGTGAGACGGGGATGAACACTGAAGCTTTCTTT
j_gene: TRBJ1-2; d_gene: NA; v_gene: TRBV5-8; abundance: once; CDR3aa: CASSQGSHGYTF; CDR3nt: TGTGCCAGCAGCCAGGGTAGTCATGGCTACACCTTC
j_gene: TRBJ1-3; d_gene: NA; v_gene: TRBV6-5; abundance: NA; CDR3aa: CASSYGPPGAGNTIYF; CDR3nt: TGTGCCAGCAGTTACGGCCCCCCGGGGGCTGGAAACACCATATATTTT
j_gene: TRBJ2-7; d_gene: NA; v_gene: TRBV6-6; abundance: NA; CDR3aa: CASSSSSGVPYEQYF; CDR3nt: TGTGCCAGCAGTTCCTCCTCCGGCGTCCCCTACGAGCAGTACTTC
j_gene: TRBJ1-5; d_gene: TRBD1; v_gene: TRBV18; abundance: NA; CDR3aa: CASSPRQGAGEPQHF; CDR3nt: TGTGCCAGCTCACCACGACAGGGGGCCGGGGAGCCCCAGCATTTT
j_gene: TRBJ2-7; d_gene: NA; v_gene: TRBV27; abundance: NA; CDR3aa: CASSFLAASYEQYF; CDR3nt: TGTGCCAGCAGTTTTCTCGCAGCCTCCTACGAGCAGTACTTC